The entry below describes one T cell receptor (beta chain). This sample stems from a study of T cell repertoires in cytomegalovirus infection. Germline V lookup: CDR1 DFQATT, CDR2 SNEGSKA (reference sequence). Trimming stripped 0 bases from V and 3 bases from J, with 9 bases between. The CDR3 contains 13 residues. TCRdb used MiXCR to reprocess the reads, holding one entry per CDR3 protein. The sample lists approximately 500,000 distinct CDR3 sequences, less than 30% seen once, with roughly 13% in the top ten. The clonotype was recovered from a human donor in good health (CMV status not recorded). Some clones in this sample may be carry-over from other donors' samples. The V call is TRBV20-1, the J call TRBJ2-7; D is possibly TRBD1 (5 bases). What was sequenced was PBMCs. The CDR3 loop is CSARDVTGYEQYF. The CDR3 DNA follows: TGCAGTGCTAGAGATGTAACAGGCTACGAGCAGTACTTC.